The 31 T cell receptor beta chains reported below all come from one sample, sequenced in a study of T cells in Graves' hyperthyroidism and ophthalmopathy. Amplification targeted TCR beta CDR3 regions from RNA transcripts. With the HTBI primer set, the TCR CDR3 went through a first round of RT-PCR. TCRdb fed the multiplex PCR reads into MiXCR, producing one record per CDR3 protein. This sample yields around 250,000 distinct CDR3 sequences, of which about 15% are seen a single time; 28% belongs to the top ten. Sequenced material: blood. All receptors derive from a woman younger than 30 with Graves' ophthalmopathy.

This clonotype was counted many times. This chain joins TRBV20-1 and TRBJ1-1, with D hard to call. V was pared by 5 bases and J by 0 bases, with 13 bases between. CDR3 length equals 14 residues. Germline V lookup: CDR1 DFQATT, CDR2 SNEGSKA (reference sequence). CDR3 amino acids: CSALPLGLNTEAFF. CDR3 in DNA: TGCAGTGCTCTCCCTCTGGGTCTGAACACTGAAGCTTTCTTT.

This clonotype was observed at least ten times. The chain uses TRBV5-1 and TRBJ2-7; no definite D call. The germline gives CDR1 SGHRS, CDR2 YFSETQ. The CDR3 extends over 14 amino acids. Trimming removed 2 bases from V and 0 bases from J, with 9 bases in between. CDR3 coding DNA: TGCGCCAGCAGCTTCGACACCTACTCCTACGAGCAGTACTTC. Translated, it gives CASSFDTYSYEQYF.

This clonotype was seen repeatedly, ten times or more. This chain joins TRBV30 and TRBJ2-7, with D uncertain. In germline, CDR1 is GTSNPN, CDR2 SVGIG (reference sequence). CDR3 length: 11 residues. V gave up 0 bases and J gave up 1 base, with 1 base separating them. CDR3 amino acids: CAWSVSYEQYF. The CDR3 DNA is TGTGCCTGGAGTGTATCCTACGAGCAGTACTTC.

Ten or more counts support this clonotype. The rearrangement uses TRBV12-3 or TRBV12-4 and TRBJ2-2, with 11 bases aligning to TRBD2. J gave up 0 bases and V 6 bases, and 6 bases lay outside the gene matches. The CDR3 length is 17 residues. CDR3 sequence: CASRVLAGDTNTGELFF. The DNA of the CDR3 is TGTGCCAGCAGGGTACTAGCGGGGGATACGAACACCGGGGAGCTGTTTTTT.

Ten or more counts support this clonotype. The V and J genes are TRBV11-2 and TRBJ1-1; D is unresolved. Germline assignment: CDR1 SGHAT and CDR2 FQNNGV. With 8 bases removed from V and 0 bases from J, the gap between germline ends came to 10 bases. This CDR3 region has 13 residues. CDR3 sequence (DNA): TGTGCCAGCTCGGGGTATATGAACACTGAAGCTTTCTTT. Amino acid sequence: CASSGYMNTEAFF.

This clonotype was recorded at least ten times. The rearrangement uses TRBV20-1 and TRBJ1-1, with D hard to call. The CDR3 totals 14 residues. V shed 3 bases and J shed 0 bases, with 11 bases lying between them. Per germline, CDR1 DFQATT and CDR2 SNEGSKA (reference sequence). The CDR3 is CSASVPAMNTEAFF. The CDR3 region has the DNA TGCAGTGCTAGTGTCCCCGCCATGAACACTGAAGCTTTCTTT.

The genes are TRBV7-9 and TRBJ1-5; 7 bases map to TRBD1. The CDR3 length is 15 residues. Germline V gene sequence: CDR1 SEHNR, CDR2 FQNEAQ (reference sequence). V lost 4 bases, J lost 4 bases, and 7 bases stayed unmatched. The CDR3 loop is CASSSWTGENQPQHF. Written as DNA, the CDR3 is TGTGCCAGCAGCTCGTGGACAGGAGAAAATCAGCCCCAGCATTTT.

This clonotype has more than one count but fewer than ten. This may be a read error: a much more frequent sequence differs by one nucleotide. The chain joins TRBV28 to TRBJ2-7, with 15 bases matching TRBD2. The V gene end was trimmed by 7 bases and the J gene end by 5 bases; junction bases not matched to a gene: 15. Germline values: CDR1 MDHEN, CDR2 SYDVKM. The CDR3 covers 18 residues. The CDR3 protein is CASNPTVRTSGGAHEQYF. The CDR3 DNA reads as TGTGCCAGCAACCCAACGGTGAGGACTAGCGGGGGGGCCCACGAGCAGTACTTC.

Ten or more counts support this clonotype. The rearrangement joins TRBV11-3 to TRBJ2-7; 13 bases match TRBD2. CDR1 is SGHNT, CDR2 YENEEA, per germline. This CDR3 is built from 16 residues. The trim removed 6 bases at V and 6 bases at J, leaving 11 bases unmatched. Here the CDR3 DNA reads TGTGCCAGCAGTCGTAGGTGGACTAGCGGGAGTTTCGAGCAGTACTTC. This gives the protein CASSRRWTSGSFEQYF.

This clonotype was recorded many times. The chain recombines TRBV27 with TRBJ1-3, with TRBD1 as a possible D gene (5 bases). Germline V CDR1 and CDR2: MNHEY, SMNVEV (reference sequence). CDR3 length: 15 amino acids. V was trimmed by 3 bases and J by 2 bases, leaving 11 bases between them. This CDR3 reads CASSLQGRPGNTIYF. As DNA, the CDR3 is TGTGCCAGCAGTTTGCAGGGTCGCCCTGGAAACACCATATATTTT.

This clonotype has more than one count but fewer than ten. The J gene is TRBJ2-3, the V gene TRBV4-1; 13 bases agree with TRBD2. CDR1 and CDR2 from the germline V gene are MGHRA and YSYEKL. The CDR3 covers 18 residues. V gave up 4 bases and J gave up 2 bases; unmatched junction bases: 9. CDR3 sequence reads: CASSPWTSGSSPTDTQYF. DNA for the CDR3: TGCGCCAGCAGCCCCTGGACTAGCGGGAGTTCGCCCACAGATACGCAGTATTTT.

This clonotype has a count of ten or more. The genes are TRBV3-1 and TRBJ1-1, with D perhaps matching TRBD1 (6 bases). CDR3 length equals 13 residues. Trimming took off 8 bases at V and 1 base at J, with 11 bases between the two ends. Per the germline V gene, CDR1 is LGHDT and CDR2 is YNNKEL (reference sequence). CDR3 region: CASGQGRNTEAFF. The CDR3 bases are TGTGCCAGCGGTCAGGGGAGGAACACTGAAGCTTTCTTT.

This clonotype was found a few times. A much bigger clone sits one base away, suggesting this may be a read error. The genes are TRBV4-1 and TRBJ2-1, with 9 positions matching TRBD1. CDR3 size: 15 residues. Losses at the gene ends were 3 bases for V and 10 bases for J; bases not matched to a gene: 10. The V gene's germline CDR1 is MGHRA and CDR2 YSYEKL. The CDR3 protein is CASSHRDRESREQFF. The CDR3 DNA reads TGCGCCAGCAGCCACCGGGACAGGGAATCTCGCGAGCAGTTCTTC.

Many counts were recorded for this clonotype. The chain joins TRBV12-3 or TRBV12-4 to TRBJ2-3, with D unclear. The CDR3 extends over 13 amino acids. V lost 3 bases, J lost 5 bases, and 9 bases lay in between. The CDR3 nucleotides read TGTGCCAGCAGTTTTTCGTGGGTAGATACGCAGTATTTT. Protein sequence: CASSFSWVDTQYF.

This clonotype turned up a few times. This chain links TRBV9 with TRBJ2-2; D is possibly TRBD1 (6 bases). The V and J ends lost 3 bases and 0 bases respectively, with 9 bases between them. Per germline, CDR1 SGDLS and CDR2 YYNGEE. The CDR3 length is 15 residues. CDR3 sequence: CASSDRVTNTGELFF. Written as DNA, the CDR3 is TGTGCCAGCAGCGACAGGGTGACGAACACCGGGGAGCTGTTTTTT.

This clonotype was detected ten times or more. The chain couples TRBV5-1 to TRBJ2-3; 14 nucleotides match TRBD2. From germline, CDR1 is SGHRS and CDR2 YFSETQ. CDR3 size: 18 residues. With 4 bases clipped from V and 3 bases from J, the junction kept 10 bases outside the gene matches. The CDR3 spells CASSVHGTSGRRTDTQYF. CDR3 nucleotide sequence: TGCGCCAGCAGCGTACACGGGACTAGCGGGAGACGGACAGATACGCAGTATTTT.

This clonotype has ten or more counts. CDR3 region: CASRLLWGVPSNSPLHF. The DNA for the CDR3 is TGTGCCAGCAGACTGCTGTGGGGGGTGCCGTCCAATTCACCCCTCCACTTT. The chain carries TRBV6-1 and TRBJ1-6, with a tentative D call TRBD1 (5 bases). In germline, CDR1 is MNHNS, CDR2 SASEGT. The CDR3 is 17 amino acids. The V end lost 6 bases, the J end lost 7 bases, and 22 bases lay between the germline ends.

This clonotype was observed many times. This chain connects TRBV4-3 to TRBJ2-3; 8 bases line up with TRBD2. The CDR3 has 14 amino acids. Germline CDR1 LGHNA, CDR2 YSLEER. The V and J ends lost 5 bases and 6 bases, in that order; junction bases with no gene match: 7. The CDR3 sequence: CASSSGTSSDTQYF. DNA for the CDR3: TGCGCCAGCAGCTCCGGGACTAGTTCTGATACGCAGTATTTT.

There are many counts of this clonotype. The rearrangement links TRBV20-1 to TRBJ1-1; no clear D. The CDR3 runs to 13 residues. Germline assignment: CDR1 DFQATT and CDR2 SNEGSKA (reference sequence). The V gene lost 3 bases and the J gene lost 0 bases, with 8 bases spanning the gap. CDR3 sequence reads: CSARRQMNTEAFF. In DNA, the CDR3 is TGCAGTGCTAGGCGCCAAATGAACACTGAAGCTTTCTTT.

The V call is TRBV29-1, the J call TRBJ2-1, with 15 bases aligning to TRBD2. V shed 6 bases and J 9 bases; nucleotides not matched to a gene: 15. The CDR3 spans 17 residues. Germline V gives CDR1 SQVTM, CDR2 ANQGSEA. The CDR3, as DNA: TGCAGCGTCTGTTTGATCGGGACTAGCGGGAGGAACGGTGAGCAGTTCTTC. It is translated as CSVCLIGTSGRNGEQFF.

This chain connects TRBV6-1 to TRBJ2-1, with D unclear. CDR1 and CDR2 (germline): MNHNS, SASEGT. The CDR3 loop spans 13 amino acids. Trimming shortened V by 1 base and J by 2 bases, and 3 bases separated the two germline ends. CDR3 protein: CASSEGPYNEQFF. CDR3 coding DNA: TGTGCCAGCAGTGAAGGTCCCTACAATGAGCAGTTCTTC.

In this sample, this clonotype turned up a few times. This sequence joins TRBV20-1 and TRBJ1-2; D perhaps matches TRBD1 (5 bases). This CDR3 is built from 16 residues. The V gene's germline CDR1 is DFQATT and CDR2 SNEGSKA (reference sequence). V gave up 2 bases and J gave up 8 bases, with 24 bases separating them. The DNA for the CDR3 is TGCAGTGCTAGAAGGGGACTTCGGGGGGTGGGTCGGGGCTACACCTTC. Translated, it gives CSARRGLRGVGRGYTF.

CDR3 sequence (DNA): TGTGCCAGCAGCGTGGACAGGGGCCTCGGATCACCCCTCCACTTT. Translated: CASSVDRGLGSPLHF. This rearrangement joins TRBV7-9 to TRBJ1-6; 9 bases map to TRBD1. The CDR3 loop spans 15 amino acids. Germline CDR1 is SEHNR and CDR2 is FQNEAQ (reference sequence). V lost 5 bases and J lost 10; bases outside the gene matches: 9.

DNA for the CDR3: TGTGCCAGCAGATCTGGGACGATGAACACTGAAGCTTTCTTT. It translates to CASRSGTMNTEAFF. The V call is TRBV12-3 or TRBV12-4, the J call TRBJ1-1; TRBD1 is a possible D gene (5 bases). The CDR3 runs to 14 residues. V lost 6 bases to trimming and J lost 0 bases, with 11 bases between them.

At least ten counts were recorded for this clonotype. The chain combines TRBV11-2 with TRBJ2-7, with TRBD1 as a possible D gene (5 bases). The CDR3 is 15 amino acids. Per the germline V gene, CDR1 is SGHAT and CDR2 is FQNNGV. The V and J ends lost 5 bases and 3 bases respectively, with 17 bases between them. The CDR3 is CASSPPPAGNYEQYF. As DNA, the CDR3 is TGTGCCAGCAGCCCCCCACCCGCAGGGAACTACGAGCAGTACTTC.

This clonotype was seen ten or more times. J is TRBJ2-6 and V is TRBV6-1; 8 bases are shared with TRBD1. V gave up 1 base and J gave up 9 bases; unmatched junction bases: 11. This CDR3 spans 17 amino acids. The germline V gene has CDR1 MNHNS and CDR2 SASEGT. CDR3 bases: TGTGCCAGCAGTGAAGGGACAGGGTTCTCTGTTGGCAACGTCCTGACTTTC. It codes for CASSEGTGFSVGNVLTF.

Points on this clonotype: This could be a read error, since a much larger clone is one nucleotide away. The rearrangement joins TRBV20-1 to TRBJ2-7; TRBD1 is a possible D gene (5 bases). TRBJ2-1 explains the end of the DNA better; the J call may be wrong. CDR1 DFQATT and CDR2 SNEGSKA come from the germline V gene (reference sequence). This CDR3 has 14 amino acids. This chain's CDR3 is CSARVQGRTYEQFF. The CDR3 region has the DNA TGCAGTGCTAGAGTGCAGGGAAGGACCTACGAGCAGTTCTTC.

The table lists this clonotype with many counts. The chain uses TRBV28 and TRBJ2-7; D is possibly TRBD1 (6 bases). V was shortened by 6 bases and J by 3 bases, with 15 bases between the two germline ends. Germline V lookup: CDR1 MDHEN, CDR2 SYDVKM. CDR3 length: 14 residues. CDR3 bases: TGTGCCAGCAGAACCGGGACACCATACTACGAGCAGTACTTC. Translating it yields CASRTGTPYYEQYF.

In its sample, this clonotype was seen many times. The CDR3 here is CASSPKQGGPEAFF. CDR3 sequence (DNA): TGTGCCAGCTCACCGAAACAGGGAGGGCCTGAAGCTTTCTTT. The V and J genes are TRBV18 and TRBJ1-1; D may be TRBD1 (6 bases). CDR3 length: 14 residues. V shed 3 bases and J shed 6 bases, with 14 bases lying between them. Germline V gene data show CDR1 as KGHSH and CDR2 as LQKENI.

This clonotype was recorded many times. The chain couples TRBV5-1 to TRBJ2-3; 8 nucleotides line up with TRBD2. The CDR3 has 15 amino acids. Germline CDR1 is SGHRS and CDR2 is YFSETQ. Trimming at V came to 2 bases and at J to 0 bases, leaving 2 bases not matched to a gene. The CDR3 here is CASSFSGGSTDTQYF. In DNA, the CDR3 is TGCGCCAGCAGCTTCTCGGGGGGGAGCACAGATACGCAGTATTTT.

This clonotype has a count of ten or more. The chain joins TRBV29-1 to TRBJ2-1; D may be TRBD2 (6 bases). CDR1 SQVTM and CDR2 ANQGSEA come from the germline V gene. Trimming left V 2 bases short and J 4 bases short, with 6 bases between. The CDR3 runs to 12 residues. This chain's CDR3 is CSVELAYNEQFF. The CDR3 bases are TGCAGCGTTGAACTAGCGTACAATGAGCAGTTCTTC.